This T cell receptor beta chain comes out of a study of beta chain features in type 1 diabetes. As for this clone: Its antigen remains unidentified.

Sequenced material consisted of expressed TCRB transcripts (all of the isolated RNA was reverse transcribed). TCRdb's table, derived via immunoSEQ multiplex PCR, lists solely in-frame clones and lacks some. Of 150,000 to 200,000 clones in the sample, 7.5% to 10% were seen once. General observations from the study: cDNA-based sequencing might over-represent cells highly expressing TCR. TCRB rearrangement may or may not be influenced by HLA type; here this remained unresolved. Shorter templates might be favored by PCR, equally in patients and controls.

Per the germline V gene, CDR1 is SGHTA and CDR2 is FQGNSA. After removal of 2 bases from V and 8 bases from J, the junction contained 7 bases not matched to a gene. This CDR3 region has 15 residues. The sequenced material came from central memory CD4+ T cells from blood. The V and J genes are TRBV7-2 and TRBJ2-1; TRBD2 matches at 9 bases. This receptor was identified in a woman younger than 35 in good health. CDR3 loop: CASSLPSGGMYEQFF. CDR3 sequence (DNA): TGTGCCAGCAGCTTACCGAGCGGGGGGATGTATGAGCAGTTCTTC.